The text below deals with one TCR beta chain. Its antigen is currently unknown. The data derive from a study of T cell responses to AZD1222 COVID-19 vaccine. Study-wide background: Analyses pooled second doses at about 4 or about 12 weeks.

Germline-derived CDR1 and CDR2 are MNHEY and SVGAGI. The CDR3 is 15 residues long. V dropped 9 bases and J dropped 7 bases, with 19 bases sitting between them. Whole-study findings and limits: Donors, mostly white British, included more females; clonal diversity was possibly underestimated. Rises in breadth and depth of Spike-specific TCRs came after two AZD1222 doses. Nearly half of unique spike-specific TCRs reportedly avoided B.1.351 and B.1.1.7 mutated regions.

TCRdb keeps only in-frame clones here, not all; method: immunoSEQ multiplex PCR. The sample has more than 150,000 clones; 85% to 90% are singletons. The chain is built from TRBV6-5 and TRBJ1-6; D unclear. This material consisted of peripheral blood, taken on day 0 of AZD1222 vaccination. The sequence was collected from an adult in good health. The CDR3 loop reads CASRRAGFVNSPLHF. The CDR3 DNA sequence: TGTGCCAGTCGTCGGGCTGGCTTTGTGAATTCACCCCTCCACTTT.